Listed below are T cell receptor beta chains from one sample, sequenced in a study of blood T cell repertoires in COVID-19. The table came from immunoSEQ multiplex PCR; TCRdb's copy has only in-frame clones and leaves some out. The sample lists about 190,000 clones; roughly 85% were seen once. The sequenced sample consisted of peripheral blood. These receptors came from a woman aged 25 to 39 with acute or convalescent COVID-19. Each CDR3 is given with its conserved first and last residue. Each record gives: D gene, V gene, J gene, CDR3 length, clone size, CDR3 DNA, CDR3 protein. D genes are given only for firm matches. Size is omitted from some rows. Given values are once, few, many or a class for expanded clones.

D gene: TRBD1
V gene: TRBV7-9
J gene: TRBJ1-2
CDR3 length: 15
clone size: .
CDR3 DNA: TGTGCCAGCAGCCCAAGGACAGGAGCTAACTATGGCTACACCTTC
CDR3 protein: CASSPRTGANYGYTF

D gene: .
V gene: TRBV27
J gene: TRBJ2-7
CDR3 length: 14
clone size: .
CDR3 DNA: TGTGCCAGCCAACGCGACTGGAACTCCTACGAGCAGTACTTC
CDR3 protein: CASQRDWNSYEQYF

D gene: .
V gene: TRBV2
J gene: TRBJ2-7
CDR3 length: 15
clone size: .
CDR3 DNA: TGTGCCAGCAGTGAACTTCAGGGTCTCCTGGGGGAGCAGTACTTC
CDR3 protein: CASSELQGLLGEQYF

D gene: .
V gene: TRBV12-3/TRBV12-4
J gene: TRBJ2-4
CDR3 length: 13
clone size: .
CDR3 DNA: TGTGCCAGCAGAGTGGACAGCAAAAACATTCAGTACTTC
CDR3 protein: CASRVDSKNIQYF

D gene: .
V gene: TRBV27
J gene: TRBJ1-2
CDR3 length: 13
clone size: .
CDR3 DNA: TGTGCCAGCACTCGGGCAGGGTGGGATGGCTACACCTTC
CDR3 protein: CASTRAGWDGYTF

D gene: .
V gene: TRBV7-9
J gene: TRBJ1-1
CDR3 length: 16
clone size: .
CDR3 DNA: TGTGCCAGCAGCTTCTACCCGACCGGCGGGAACACTGAAGCTTTCTTT
CDR3 protein: CASSFYPTGGNTEAFF

D gene: .
V gene: TRBV19
J gene: TRBJ2-3
CDR3 length: 17
clone size: .
CDR3 DNA: TGTGCCAGTAGTATAGTCAAACAGGCTAGCGGCACAGATACGCAGTATTTT
CDR3 protein: CASSIVKQASGTDTQYF

D gene: TRBD2
V gene: TRBV7-8
J gene: TRBJ2-2
CDR3 length: 19
clone size: .
CDR3 DNA: TGTGCCAGCAGCTTAAGGGGGACTAGCGGGAGTCGAGGGACCGGGGAGCTGTTTTTT
CDR3 protein: CASSLRGTSGSRGTGELFF

D gene: .
V gene: TRBV6-2/TRBV6-3
J gene: TRBJ1-1
CDR3 length: 12
clone size: .
CDR3 DNA: TGTGCCAGCAGTTATGGACAGACTGAAGCTTTCTTT
CDR3 protein: CASSYGQTEAFF

D gene: .
V gene: TRBV6-2/TRBV6-3
J gene: TRBJ2-7
CDR3 length: 13
clone size: .
CDR3 DNA: TGTGCCAGCAGTTATGCGAGCGGGTTCGGGCAGTACTTC
CDR3 protein: CASSYASGFGQYF

D gene: .
V gene: TRBV27
J gene: TRBJ1-4
CDR3 length: 15
clone size: .
CDR3 DNA: TGTGCCAGCAGTCCAACAGGACGTATTAATGAAAAACTGTTTTTT
CDR3 protein: CASSPTGRINEKLFF

D gene: .
V gene: TRBV5-6
J gene: TRBJ1-3
CDR3 length: 13
clone size: .
CDR3 DNA: TGTGCCAGCAGCCTGAGGCTTCCTACCACCATATATTTT
CDR3 protein: CASSLRLPTTIYF

D gene: .
V gene: TRBV7-2
J gene: TRBJ2-3
CDR3 length: 13
clone size: .
CDR3 DNA: TGTGCCAGCAGCTTAGGAGCGATAGATACGCAGTATTTT
CDR3 protein: CASSLGAIDTQYF

D gene: .
V gene: TRBV28
J gene: TRBJ2-1
CDR3 length: 18
clone size: once
CDR3 DNA: TGTGCCAGCAGTCCCACCAGTGTCGGGACCCAAGGGGGCAATGAGCAGTTCTTC
CDR3 protein: CASSPTSVGTQGGNEQFF

D gene: .
V gene: TRBV28
J gene: TRBJ2-1
CDR3 length: 12
clone size: .
CDR3 DNA: TGTGCCAGCAGTACCCCAGGGGTTTGGCAGTTCTTC
CDR3 protein: CASSTPGVWQFF

D gene: .
V gene: TRBV6-5
J gene: TRBJ2-7
CDR3 length: 13
clone size: .
CDR3 DNA: TGTGCCAGCAGTCCTCAGGACAGCTACGAGCAGTACTTC
CDR3 protein: CASSPQDSYEQYF

D gene: .
V gene: TRBV3-1/TRBV3-2
J gene: TRBJ1-2
CDR3 length: 15
clone size: .
CDR3 DNA: TGTGCCAGCAGCCTGGGGGCCCGGGTGGGCTATGGCTACACCTTC
CDR3 protein: CASSLGARVGYGYTF

D gene: TRBD1
V gene: TRBV14
J gene: TRBJ1-5
CDR3 length: 14
clone size: .
CDR3 DNA: TGTGCCAGCAGCCTCAGGGGGAGCAATCAGCCCCAGCATTTT
CDR3 protein: CASSLRGSNQPQHF

D gene: TRBD2
V gene: TRBV6-2/TRBV6-3
J gene: TRBJ2-2
CDR3 length: 17
clone size: .
CDR3 DNA: TGTGCCAGCAGTTATTCCCCCTCTCGCGGGGGGACCGGGGAGCTGTTTTTT
CDR3 protein: CASSYSPSRGGTGELFF

D gene: .
V gene: TRBV7-2
J gene: TRBJ2-6
CDR3 length: 15
clone size: .
CDR3 DNA: TGTGCCAGCAGATTCGGACAGTCTGGGGCCAACGTCCTGACTTTC
CDR3 protein: CASRFGQSGANVLTF

D gene: .
V gene: TRBV5-4
J gene: TRBJ1-4
CDR3 length: 14
clone size: .
CDR3 DNA: TGTGCCAGCAGCTTGGATGGGGGCGGTGAAAAACTGTTTTTT
CDR3 protein: CASSLDGGGEKLFF

D gene: TRBD1
V gene: TRBV7-2
J gene: TRBJ1-1
CDR3 length: 15
clone size: .
CDR3 DNA: TGTGCCAGCAGCTTCACCAGGGTACAGGGGACTGAAGCTTTCTTT
CDR3 protein: CASSFTRVQGTEAFF

D gene: .
V gene: TRBV7-2
J gene: TRBJ2-5
CDR3 length: 12
clone size: .
CDR3 DNA: TGTGCCAGCGGGGCACTCTCAGAGACCCAGTACTTC
CDR3 protein: CASGALSETQYF

D gene: .
V gene: TRBV29-1
J gene: TRBJ2-3
CDR3 length: 12
clone size: .
CDR3 DNA: TGCAGCGTTGAGGGCCTCACAGATACGCAGTATTTT
CDR3 protein: CSVEGLTDTQYF

D gene: .
V gene: TRBV5-6
J gene: TRBJ1-5
CDR3 length: 16
clone size: few
CDR3 DNA: TGTGCCAGCAGCTTGTTCGCGCGGGCCTCTAATCGGCCCCAGCATTTT
CDR3 protein: CASSLFARASNRPQHF

D gene: TRBD1
V gene: TRBV5-6
J gene: TRBJ1-6
CDR3 length: 14
clone size: .
CDR3 DNA: TGTGCCAGCAGCCCCAGACAGGGCGGTTCACCCCTCCACTTT
CDR3 protein: CASSPRQGGSPLHF

D gene: .
V gene: TRBV7-9
J gene: TRBJ1-3
CDR3 length: 14
clone size: few
CDR3 DNA: TGTGCCAGCAGCTTGGCGACTTCTGGAAACACCATATATTTT
CDR3 protein: CASSLATSGNTIYF

D gene: .
V gene: TRBV13
J gene: TRBJ1-1
CDR3 length: 14
clone size: .
CDR3 DNA: TGTGCCAGCAGCCCGGGGGGTAGGTATACTGAAGCTTTCTTT
CDR3 protein: CASSPGGRYTEAFF

D gene: .
V gene: TRBV12-3/TRBV12-4
J gene: TRBJ2-1
CDR3 length: 12
clone size: .
CDR3 DNA: TGTGCCAGCAGTTTGACCGACTTTGAGCAGTTCTTC
CDR3 protein: CASSLTDFEQFF

D gene: .
V gene: TRBV5-1
J gene: TRBJ2-5
CDR3 length: 11
clone size: .
CDR3 DNA: TGCGCCAGCTTTGAGGGAGAGACCCAGTACTTC
CDR3 protein: CASFEGETQYF

D gene: TRBD1
V gene: TRBV9
J gene: TRBJ1-4
CDR3 length: 12
clone size: .
CDR3 DNA: TGTGCCAGCAGCTCAGACAGGGCGGGACTGTTTTTT
CDR3 protein: CASSSDRAGLFF

D gene: TRBD1
V gene: TRBV7-8
J gene: TRBJ1-2
CDR3 length: 15
clone size: .
CDR3 DNA: TGTGCCAGCAGCCCTGGACAGGGGGAGCTGTATGGCTACACCTTC
CDR3 protein: CASSPGQGELYGYTF

D gene: .
V gene: TRBV7-2
J gene: TRBJ2-5
CDR3 length: 14
clone size: .
CDR3 DNA: TGTGCCAGCAGCCCCGCGAGCGGGCAAGAGACCCAGTACTTC
CDR3 protein: CASSPASGQETQYF

D gene: TRBD1
V gene: TRBV5-1
J gene: TRBJ2-2
CDR3 length: 15
clone size: .
CDR3 DNA: TGCGCCAGCGCCACCGGGACAGCCCACACCGGGGAGCTGTTTTTT
CDR3 protein: CASATGTAHTGELFF

D gene: TRBD1
V gene: TRBV4-2
J gene: TRBJ1-6
CDR3 length: 16
clone size: .
CDR3 DNA: TGTGCCAGCAGCCTCCTCGGGACAGCAAATAATTCACCCCTCCACTTT
CDR3 protein: CASSLLGTANNSPLHF

D gene: .
V gene: TRBV29-1
J gene: TRBJ1-2
CDR3 length: 11
clone size: .
CDR3 DNA: TGCAGCGTTGTTCAGGGCTATGGCTACACCTTC
CDR3 protein: CSVVQGYGYTF

D gene: .
V gene: TRBV5-6
J gene: TRBJ1-2
CDR3 length: 16
clone size: .
CDR3 DNA: TGTGCCAGCAGCTTGGCCGGACCCGGGAGTTACTATGGCTACACCTTC
CDR3 protein: CASSLAGPGSYYGYTF

D gene: .
V gene: TRBV18
J gene: TRBJ1-1
CDR3 length: 12
clone size: .
CDR3 DNA: TGTGCCAGCTCACCTGCGGGGTATGAAGCTTTCTTT
CDR3 protein: CASSPAGYEAFF

D gene: TRBD1
V gene: TRBV29-1
J gene: TRBJ1-2
CDR3 length: 12
clone size: .
CDR3 DNA: TGCAGCGGAGAGACAGGGTCCTATGGCTACACCTTC
CDR3 protein: CSGETGSYGYTF

D gene: TRBD1
V gene: TRBV7-2
J gene: TRBJ2-7
CDR3 length: 14
clone size: .
CDR3 DNA: TGTGCCAGCAGGGACAGGGCCCCTACCTACGAGCAGTACTTC
CDR3 protein: CASRDRAPTYEQYF

D gene: .
V gene: TRBV28
J gene: TRBJ1-3
CDR3 length: 14
clone size: .
CDR3 DNA: TGTGCCAGCAGTTTCAGAGGTGCTGGAAACACCATATATTTT
CDR3 protein: CASSFRGAGNTIYF

D gene: TRBD2
V gene: TRBV27
J gene: TRBJ2-5
CDR3 length: 15
clone size: .
CDR3 DNA: TGTGCCAGCAGTTTGGCTAGCGGGATCCAAGAGACCCAGTACTTC
CDR3 protein: CASSLASGIQETQYF

D gene: .
V gene: TRBV7-8
J gene: TRBJ2-7
CDR3 length: 12
clone size: .
CDR3 DNA: TGTGCCAGCAGCTTCGACAGGTACGAGCAGTACTTC
CDR3 protein: CASSFDRYEQYF